This TCR beta chain was identified during a study of blood T cell repertoires in COVID-19 (dated by TCRdb to between 2020 and 2021). In terms of the full investigation: Samples covering the acute and convalescent phases of COVID-19 were provided by collaborators in the United States, Italy and Spain. Nearly every sample came with metadata listing a de-identified subject ID, COVID-19 status, age in years and sex. Where available, HLA class I and class II types were obtained from metadata supplied by the sample provider rather than from assay-based typing. A freely available public database, intended as a resource for researchers studying the immune response to SARS-CoV-2, is where the repertoires were released. Samples were obtained from the ongoing ImmuneRACE study (first 160 participants) and from over 1,000 subjects provided by 6 global collaborators. The material from the prospective study consisted of cDNA or gDNA derived from T cells, B-cell-depleted T cells, or PBMCs. Subjects who had been exposed to COVID-19, were actively infected with it, or had recovered from it provided the deeply sampled blood TCRbeta repertoires that made up the dataset. Results and caveats for the whole study, not just this receptor: How much clinical and demographic metadata was included differed by source and by participant, and the metadata was provided uncurated.

TCRbeta CDR3 regions were amplified from genomic DNA using the immunoSEQ Assay, a bias-controlled multiplex PCR. The paper's processing steps were these. The number of nucleated cells in each sample was estimated by amplification of reference gene primers within the assay. To quantify the absolute abundance of each unique TCRbeta CDR3 rearrangement, sequence reads were collapsed and filtered. For each sample, productive Simpson clonality was calculated as the square root of Simpson's diversity index over productive rearrangements. TCRdb obtained this table from immuneACCESS and retained in-frame rearrangements with V and J assigned. These tables miss some clones; where compared with another copy, unresolved V genes account for less than half of the shortfall, and the remainder is unexplained. V, J and clone size were drawn from that table, and D and trimming were deduced from the DNA. This sample lists under 450,000 clones; 75% to 90% were detected once. Approximately 5% of the sample comes from the top ten.

In the prospective study, participants were about 18 to 95 years old, resided in 24 geographic areas of the United States, and were enrolled through a virtual design. In the prospective study, participants were assigned to cohorts based on the clinical history participants reported in a screening survey and a study questionnaire. ImmuneRACE Cohort 3 recovered participants were defined by two consecutive negative NP/OP PCR tests, healthcare professional clearance, or symptom resolution. Each participant in the prospective study had whole blood, serum and a nasopharyngeal or oropharyngeal swab collected by mobile phlebotomists. Participants in the prospective study had the option to provide additional blood draws and questionnaires over an approximately 2-month period. Before DNA extraction, prospective study blood samples were shipped either frozen or at room temperature. Via the germline V gene (reference sequence), CDR1 is LNHDA and CDR2 SQIVND. Including the terminal cysteine and phenylalanine, the CDR3 comprises 15 residues. Just the 45-base CDR3 DNA is kept, in frame starting at base 1. Relative to germline, V is missing 5 bases and J is missing 5 bases, with 6 bases of the junction outside any gene match.

Of note for this clone: No cognate antigen has been identified for it. Base qualities are not at hand, and no much larger clone is one base apart.

The clonotype comes from a woman aged 50 to 60 who had recovered from COVID-19. The rearrangement combines TRBV19 with TRBJ2-1, with 10 bases aligning to TRBD2. Sequencing was performed on PBMCs or T cells enriched from blood (not recorded which). The CDR3 here reads CASSWVGLADNEQFF. Here is the DNA: TGTGCCAGTAGTTGGGTAGGACTAGCGGACAATGAGCAGTTCTTC.